The clone carrying this TCR beta chain was counted a few times. The antigen is unknown. What the library attached to individual cDNA molecules were unique molecular identifiers. TCRdb independently ran MiXCR on the RACE reads; one entry per CDR3 protein. Of roughly 380,000 distinct CDR3 sequences listed, 5% to 6.5% are singletons. The sample originates from a study of human T cells and chemical hapten exposure. Overall study results and limits: There was alopecia in the donors, so their immune response may differ from that of healthy people.

Between the trimmed V and J ends, which lost 5 bases and 0 bases, there was a span of 7 bases. This CDR3 contains 13 residues. CDR1 SNHLY and CDR2 FYNNEI come from the germline V gene. Time point given: pre-sensitization, week 0. Specified treatment: therapeutic diphenylcyclopropenone sensitization with weekly scalp DPC. Each donor was an alopecia patient between 18 and 70 years of age who qualified for DPC. The receptor was isolated from a woman between 50 and 59 years old with alopecia areata. Some clones in this sample may be carry-over from other donors' samples. The sample here was whole blood, taken in connection with sensitization to the hapten diphenylcyclopropenone (DPC). The chain recombines TRBV2 with TRBJ1-1; D gene unclear. Written as DNA, the CDR3 is TGTGCCAGCAGTCCCTGGCTGAACACTGAAGCTTTCTTT. Its protein product is CASSPWLNTEAFF.